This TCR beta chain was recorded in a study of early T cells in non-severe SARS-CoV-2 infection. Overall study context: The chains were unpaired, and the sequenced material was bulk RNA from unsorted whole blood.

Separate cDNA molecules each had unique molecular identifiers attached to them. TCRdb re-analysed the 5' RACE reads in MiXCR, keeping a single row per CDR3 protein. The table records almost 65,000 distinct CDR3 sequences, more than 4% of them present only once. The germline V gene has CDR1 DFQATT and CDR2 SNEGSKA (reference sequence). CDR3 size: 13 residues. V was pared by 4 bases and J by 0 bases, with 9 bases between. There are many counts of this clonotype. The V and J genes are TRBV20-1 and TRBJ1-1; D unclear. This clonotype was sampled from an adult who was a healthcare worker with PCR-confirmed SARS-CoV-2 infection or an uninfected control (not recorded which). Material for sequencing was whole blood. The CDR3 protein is CSAKNELNTEAFF. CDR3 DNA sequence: TGCAGTGCTAAGAATGAGCTGAACACTGAAGCTTTCTTT.